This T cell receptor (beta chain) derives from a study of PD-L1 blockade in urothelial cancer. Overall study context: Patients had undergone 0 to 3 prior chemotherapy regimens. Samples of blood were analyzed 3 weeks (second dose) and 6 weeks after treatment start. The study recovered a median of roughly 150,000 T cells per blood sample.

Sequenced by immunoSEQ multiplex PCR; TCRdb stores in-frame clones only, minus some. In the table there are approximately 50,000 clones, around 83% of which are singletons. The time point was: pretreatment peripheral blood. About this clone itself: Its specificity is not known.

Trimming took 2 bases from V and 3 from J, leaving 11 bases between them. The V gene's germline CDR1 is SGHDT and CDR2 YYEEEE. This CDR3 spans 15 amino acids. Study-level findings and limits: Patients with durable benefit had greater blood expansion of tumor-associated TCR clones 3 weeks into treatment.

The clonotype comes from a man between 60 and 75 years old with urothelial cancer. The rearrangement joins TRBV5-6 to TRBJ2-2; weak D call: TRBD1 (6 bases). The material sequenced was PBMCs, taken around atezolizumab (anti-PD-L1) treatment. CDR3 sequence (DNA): TGTGCCAGCAGCTTAAGGACAGCGTACACCGGGGAGCTGTTTTTT. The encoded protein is CASSLRTAYTGELFF.